Below, one TCR beta chain is given with its context. The antigen remains undetermined. CDR3 size: 16 residues. V lost 6 bases, J lost 0 bases, and 5 bases stayed unmatched. Per germline, CDR1 LNHDA and CDR2 SQIVND (reference sequence). The sample belongs to a study of CD4 T cells in relation to SARS-CoV-2 and coronaviruses. CD4+ T cells from unexposed donors were obtained before the COVID-19 pandemic (2011-2018). CD4+ T cells were isolated from the cells after less than 13 days of culture. The table came from immunoSEQ multiplex PCR; TCRdb's copy has only in-frame clones and leaves some out. The sample shows 15,000 to 20,000 clones, about 81% of them seen only once.

The sequence was collected from a human donor in good health. Sequenced sample: CD4+ T cells from PBMCs, cultured in vitro. The rearrangement uses TRBV19 and TRBJ2-6; TRBD1 matches 7 bases. In nucleotides, the CDR3 is TGTGCCAGTAGGGATTGGGACAGCTCTGGGGCCAACGTCCTGACTTTC. Translation gives CASRDWDSSGANVLTF. Filled out from reference TRBV19 and TRBJ2-6, the complete variable domain reads DGGITQSPKYLFRKEGQNVTLSCEQNLNHDAMYWYRQDPGQGLRLIYYSQIVNDFQKGDIAEGYSVSREKKESFPLTVTSAQKNPTAFYLCASRDWDSSGANVLTFGAGSRLTVL.